The present TCR beta chain was sequenced within a study of T cell repertoires in cytomegalovirus infection. At the level of the study: CMV epitopes in the study were HLA-C-restricted (recently identified) and HLA-B-restricted (well studied). Whole-study findings and limits: The response measured ex vivo was dominated by TCR beta clonotypes (HLA-C-restricted and CMV-specific).

This clonotype was found a few times. Its antigen is not identified. This CDR3 region has 17 residues. Trimming removed 2 bases from V and 5 bases from J; junction bases left unmatched: 9. Germline V gene sequence: CDR1 LGHNA, CDR2 YSLEER. TCRdb redid the calling of the reads with MiXCR, one entry per CDR3 protein. This table has 300,000 to 400,000 distinct CDR3 sequences, roughly 25% appearing once. J is TRBJ2-1 and V is TRBV4-3; 10 bases match TRBD1. This clonotype was sampled from a human donor in good health (CMV status not recorded). Some clones in this sample may be carry-over from other donors' samples. Material: cultured PBMCs, obtained from culture after CMV antigen stimulation. The CDR3, as DNA: TGCGCCAGCAGCCAAAGGTACCGGGACAGGGGAAACAATGAGCAGTTCTTC. Its translation: CASSQRYRDRGNNEQFF.